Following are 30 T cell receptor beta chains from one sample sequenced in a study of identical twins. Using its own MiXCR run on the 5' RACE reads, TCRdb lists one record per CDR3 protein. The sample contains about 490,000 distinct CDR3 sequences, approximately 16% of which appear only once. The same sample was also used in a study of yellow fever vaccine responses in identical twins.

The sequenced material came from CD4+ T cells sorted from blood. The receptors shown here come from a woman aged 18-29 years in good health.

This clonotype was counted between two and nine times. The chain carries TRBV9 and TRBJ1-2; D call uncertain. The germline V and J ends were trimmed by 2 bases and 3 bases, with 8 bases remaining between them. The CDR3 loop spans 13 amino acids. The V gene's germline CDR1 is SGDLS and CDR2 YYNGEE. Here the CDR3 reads CASSVSADYGYTF. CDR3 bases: TGTGCCAGCAGCGTGTCGGCTGACTATGGCTACACCTTC. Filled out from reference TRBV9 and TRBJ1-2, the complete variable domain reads DSGVTQTPKHLITATGQRVTLRCSPRSGDLSVYWYQQSLDQGLQFLIQYYNGEERAKGNILERFSAQQFPDLHSELNLSSLELGDSALYFCASSVSADYGYTFGSGTRLTVV.

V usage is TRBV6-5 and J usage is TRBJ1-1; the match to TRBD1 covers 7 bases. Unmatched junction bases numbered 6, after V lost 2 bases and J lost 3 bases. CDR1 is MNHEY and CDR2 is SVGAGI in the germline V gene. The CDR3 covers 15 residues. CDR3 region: CASSYAGGGDTEAFF. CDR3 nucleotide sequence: TGTGCCAGCAGTTACGCAGGGGGGGGGGACACTGAAGCTTTCTTT.

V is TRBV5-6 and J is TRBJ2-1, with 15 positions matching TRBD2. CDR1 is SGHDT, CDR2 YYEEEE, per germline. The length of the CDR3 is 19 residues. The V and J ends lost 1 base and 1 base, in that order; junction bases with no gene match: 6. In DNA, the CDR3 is TGTGCCAGCAGCTTGCTGGGACTAGCGGGGGGCTTGTCCTACAATGAGCAGTTCTTC. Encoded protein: CASSLLGLAGGLSYNEQFF.

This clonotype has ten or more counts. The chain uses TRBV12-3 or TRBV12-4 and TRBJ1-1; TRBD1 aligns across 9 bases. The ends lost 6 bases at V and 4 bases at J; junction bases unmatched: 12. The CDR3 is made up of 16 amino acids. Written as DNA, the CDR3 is TGTGCCAGCAGCCAAGACAGGGGGTGGAGTGGCACTGAAGCTTTCTTT. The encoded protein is CASSQDRGWSGTEAFF.

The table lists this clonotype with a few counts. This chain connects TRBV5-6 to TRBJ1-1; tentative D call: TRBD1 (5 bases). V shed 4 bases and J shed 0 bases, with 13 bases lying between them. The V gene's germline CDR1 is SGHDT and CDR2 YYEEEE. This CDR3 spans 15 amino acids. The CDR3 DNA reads TGTGCCAGCAGCGCGGGGCGACTGATGAACACTGAAGCTTTCTTT. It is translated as CASSAGRLMNTEAFF.

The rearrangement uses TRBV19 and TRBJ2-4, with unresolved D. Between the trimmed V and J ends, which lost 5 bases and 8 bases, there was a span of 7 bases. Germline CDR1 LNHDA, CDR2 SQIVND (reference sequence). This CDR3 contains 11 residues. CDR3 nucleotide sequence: TGTGCCAGTAGTGGGCCTTACATTCAGTACTTC. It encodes CASSGPYIQYF.

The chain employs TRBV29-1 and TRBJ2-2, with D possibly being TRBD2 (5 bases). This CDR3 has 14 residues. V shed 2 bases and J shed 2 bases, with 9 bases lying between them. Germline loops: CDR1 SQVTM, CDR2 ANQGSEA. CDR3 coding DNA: TGCAGCGTTGAAAGAGGGTCTAACACCGGGGAGCTGTTTTTT. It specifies CSVERGSNTGELFF.

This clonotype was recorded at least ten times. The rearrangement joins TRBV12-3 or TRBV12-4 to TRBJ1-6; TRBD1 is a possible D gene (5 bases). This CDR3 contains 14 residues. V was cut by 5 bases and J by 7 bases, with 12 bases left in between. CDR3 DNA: TGTGCCAGCAGTCCGGGACCGCCGAATTCACCCCTCCACTTT. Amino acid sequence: CASSPGPPNSPLHF.

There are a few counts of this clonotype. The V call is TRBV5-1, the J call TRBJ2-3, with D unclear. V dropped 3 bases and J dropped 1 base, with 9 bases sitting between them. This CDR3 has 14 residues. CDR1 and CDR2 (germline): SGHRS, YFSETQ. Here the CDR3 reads CASSSRRGTDTQYF. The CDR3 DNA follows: TGCGCCAGCAGCTCCCGACGGGGCACAGATACGCAGTATTTT.

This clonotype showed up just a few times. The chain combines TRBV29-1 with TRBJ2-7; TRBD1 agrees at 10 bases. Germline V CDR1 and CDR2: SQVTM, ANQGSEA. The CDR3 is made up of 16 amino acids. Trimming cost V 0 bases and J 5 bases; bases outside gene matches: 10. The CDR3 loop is CSVEDLSGQGRHEQYF. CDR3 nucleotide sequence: TGCAGCGTTGAAGATCTATCGGGACAGGGGAGGCACGAGCAGTACTTC.

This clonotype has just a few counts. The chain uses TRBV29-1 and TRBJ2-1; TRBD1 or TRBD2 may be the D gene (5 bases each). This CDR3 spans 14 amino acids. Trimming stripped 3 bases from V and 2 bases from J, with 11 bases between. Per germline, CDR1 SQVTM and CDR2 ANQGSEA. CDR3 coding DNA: TGCAGCGTTGATAAGGGGACGGCCTACAATGAGCAGTTCTTC. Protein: CSVDKGTAYNEQFF.

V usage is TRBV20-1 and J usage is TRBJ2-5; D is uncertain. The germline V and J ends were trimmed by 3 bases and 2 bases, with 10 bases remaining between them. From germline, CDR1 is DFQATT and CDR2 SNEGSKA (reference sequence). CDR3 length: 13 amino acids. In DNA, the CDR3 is TGCAGTGCTAGTCGAGCCCGTCAAGAGACCCAGTACTTC. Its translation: CSASRARQETQYF.

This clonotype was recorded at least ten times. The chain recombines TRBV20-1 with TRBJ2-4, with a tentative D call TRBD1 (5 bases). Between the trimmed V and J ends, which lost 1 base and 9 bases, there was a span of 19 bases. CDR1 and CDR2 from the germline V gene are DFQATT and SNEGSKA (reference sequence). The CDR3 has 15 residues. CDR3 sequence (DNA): TGCAGTGCTAGAGTGGGGCCCGGCACCTCAAGCATTCAGTACTTC. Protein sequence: CSARVGPGTSSIQYF.

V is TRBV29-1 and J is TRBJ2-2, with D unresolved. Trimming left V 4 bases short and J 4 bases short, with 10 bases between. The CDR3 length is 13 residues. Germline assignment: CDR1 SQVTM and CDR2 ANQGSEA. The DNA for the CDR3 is TGCAGCGTTGGTACCGTAGGCACCGGGGAGCTGTTTTTT. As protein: CSVGTVGTGELFF.

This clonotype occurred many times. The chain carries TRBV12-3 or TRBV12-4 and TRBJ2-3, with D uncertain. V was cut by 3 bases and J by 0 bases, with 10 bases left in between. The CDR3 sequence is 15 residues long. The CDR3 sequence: CASSFGQTSTDTQYF. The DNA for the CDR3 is TGTGCCAGCAGTTTTGGTCAGACTAGCACAGATACGCAGTATTTT.

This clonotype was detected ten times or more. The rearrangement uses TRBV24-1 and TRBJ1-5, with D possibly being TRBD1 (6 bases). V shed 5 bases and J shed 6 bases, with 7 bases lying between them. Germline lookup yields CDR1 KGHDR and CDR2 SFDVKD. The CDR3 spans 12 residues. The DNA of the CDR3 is TGTGCCACCAGTGTAGGGGGTCAGCCCCAGCATTTT. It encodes CATSVGGQPQHF.

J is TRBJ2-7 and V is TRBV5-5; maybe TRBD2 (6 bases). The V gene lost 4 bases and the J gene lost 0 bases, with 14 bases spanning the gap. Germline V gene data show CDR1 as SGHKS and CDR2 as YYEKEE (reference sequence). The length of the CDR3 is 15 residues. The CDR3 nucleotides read TGTGCCAGCAGCCTGGGCGGGGCGAGCTCCTACGAGCAGTACGTC. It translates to CASSLGGASSYEQYV.

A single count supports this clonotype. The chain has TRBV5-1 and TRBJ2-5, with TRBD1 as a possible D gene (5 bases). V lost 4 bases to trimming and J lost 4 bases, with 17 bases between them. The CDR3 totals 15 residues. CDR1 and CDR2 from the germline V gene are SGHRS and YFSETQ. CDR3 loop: CASSLGLVWGETQYF. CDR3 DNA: TGCGCCAGCAGCCTGGGGCTAGTTTGGGGAGAGACCCAGTACTTC.

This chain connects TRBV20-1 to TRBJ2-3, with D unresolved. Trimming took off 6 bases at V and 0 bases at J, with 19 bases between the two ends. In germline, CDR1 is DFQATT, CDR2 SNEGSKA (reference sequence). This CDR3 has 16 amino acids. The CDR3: CSALTPTDTSTDTQYF. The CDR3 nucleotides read TGCAGTGCCCTTACGCCCACAGACACTAGCACAGATACGCAGTATTTT.

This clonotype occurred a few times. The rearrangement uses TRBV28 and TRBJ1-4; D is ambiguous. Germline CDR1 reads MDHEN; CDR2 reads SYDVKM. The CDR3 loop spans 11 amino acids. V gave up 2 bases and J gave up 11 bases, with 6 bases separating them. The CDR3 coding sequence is TGTGCCAGCAGTTTAGTCGGGAAACTGTTTTTT. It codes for CASSLVGKLFF.

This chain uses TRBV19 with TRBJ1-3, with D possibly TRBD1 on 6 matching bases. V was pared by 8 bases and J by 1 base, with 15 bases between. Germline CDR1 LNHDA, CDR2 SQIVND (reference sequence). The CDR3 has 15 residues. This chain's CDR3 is CASETGFLSGNTIYF. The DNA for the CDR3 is TGTGCCAGTGAGACAGGATTTTTATCTGGAAACACCATATATTTT.

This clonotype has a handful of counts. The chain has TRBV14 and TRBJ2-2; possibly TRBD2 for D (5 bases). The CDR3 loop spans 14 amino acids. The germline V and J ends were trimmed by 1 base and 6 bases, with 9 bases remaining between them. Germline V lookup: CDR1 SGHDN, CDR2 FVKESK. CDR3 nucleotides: TGTGCCAGCAGCCAAGGGGCTAGCCCCGGGGAGCTGTTTTTT. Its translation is CASSQGASPGELFF.

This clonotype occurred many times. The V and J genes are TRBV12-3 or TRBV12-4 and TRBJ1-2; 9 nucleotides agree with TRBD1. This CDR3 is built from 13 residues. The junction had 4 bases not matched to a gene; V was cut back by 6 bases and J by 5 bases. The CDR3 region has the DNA TGTGCCAGCAGCCCAGGGACAGGGTATGGCTACACCTTC. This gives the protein CASSPGTGYGYTF.

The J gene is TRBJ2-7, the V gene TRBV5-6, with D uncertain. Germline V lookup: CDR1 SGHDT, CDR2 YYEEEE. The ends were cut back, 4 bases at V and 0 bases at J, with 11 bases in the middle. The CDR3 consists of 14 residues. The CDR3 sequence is CASSETQGSYEQYV. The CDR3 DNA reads TGTGCCAGCAGCGAGACGCAAGGCTCCTACGAGCAGTACGTC.

The CDR3, as DNA: TGTGCCAGCAGCCCCTGGACCACCACAGATACGCAGTATTTT. Its translation is CASSPWTTTDTQYF. This chain joins TRBV7-8 and TRBJ2-3; D not resolved. The CDR3 spans 14 residues. From germline, CDR1 is SGHVS and CDR2 FQNEAQ. V lost 5 bases to trimming and J lost 2 bases, with 11 bases between them.

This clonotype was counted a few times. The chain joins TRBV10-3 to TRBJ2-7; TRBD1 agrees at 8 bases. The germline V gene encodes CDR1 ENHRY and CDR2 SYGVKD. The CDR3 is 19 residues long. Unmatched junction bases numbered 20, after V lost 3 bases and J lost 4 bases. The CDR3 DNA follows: TGTGCCATCAGTGACAAGAAGGGGAAAATCGGGACAGGTGGATACGAGCAGTACGTC. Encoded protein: CAISDKKGKIGTGGYEQYV.

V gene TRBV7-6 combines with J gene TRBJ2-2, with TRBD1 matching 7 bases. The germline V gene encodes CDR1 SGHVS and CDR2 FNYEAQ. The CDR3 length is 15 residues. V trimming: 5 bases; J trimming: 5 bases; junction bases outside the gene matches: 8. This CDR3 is CASSPDRVRTGELFF. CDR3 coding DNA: TGTGCCAGCAGCCCCGACAGGGTCCGGACCGGGGAGCTGTTTTTT.

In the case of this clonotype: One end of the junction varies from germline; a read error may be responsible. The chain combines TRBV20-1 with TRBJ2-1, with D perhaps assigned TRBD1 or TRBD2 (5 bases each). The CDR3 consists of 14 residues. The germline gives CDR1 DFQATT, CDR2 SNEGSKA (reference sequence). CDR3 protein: CCASTGATYNEQFF. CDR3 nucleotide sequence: TGCTGTGCTAGCACCGGGGCAACGTACAATGAGCAGTTCTTC.

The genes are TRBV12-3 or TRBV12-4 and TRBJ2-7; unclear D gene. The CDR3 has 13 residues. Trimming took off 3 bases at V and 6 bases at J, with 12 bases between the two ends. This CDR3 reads CASSFPFSREQYF. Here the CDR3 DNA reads TGTGCCAGCAGTTTTCCATTTTCCCGCGAGCAGTACTTC.

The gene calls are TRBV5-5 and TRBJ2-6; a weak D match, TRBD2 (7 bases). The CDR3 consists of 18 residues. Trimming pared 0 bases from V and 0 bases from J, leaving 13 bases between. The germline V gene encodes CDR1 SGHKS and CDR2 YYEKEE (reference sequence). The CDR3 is CASSLGAGASSGANVLTF. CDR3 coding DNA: TGTGCCAGCAGCTTGGGTGCGGGGGCCAGCTCTGGGGCCAACGTCCTGACTTTC.